Shown below are 5 T cell receptor beta chains from a single sample sequenced in a study of regulatory T cells in long-lasting Graves disease. Assembly of TCR beta libraries relied on iRepertoire HTBI primers together with Arm-PCR of CDR3 regions. In TCRdb, the multiplex PCR reads were re-called with MiXCR into one record per CDR3 protein. The sample lists over 200,000 distinct CDR3 sequences; approximately 20% were seen once. The time point was: newly diagnosed GD, antithyroid drugs for less than 3 months. RNA extracted from PBMCs served as the sequencing template. Material: peripheral blood mononuclear cells (PBMCs), obtained at new diagnosis, from a patient treated with antithyroid drugs. The receptors come from a female donor with Graves disease.

This clonotype was recorded a few times. The chain recombines TRBV6-2 or TRBV6-3 with TRBJ1-2, with D possibly TRBD1 on 5 matching bases. This CDR3 has 16 amino acids. Germline values: CDR1 MNHEY, CDR2 SVGEGT. Trimming pared 4 bases from V and 0 bases from J, leaving 15 bases between. The CDR3 sequence is CASSLGPRGSNYGYTF. CDR3 DNA sequence: TGTGCCAGCAGTTTGGGGCCTAGGGGTTCTAACTATGGCTACACCTTC.

This clonotype was counted ten times or more. The chain has TRBV20-1 and TRBJ2-7, with TRBD1 as a possible D gene (5 bases). The V gene lost 5 bases and the J gene lost 3 bases, with 14 bases spanning the gap. The CDR3 has 13 amino acids. The germline gives CDR1 DFQATT, CDR2 SNEGSKA (reference sequence). The CDR3 sequence is CSAPARENYEQYF. Here the CDR3 DNA reads TGCAGTGCTCCAGCCAGGGAAAACTACGAGCAGTACTTC.

This clonotype was detected many times. V is TRBV9 and J is TRBJ1-2, with D possibly matching TRBD1 (5 bases). V lost 7 bases and J 2 bases, leaving 24 bases between the germline ends. The CDR3 sequence is 17 residues long. Germline V lookup: CDR1 SGDLS, CDR2 YYNGEE. The CDR3 is CASSAYNRPTGNYGYTF. The CDR3 DNA follows: TGTGCCAGCTCAGCGTACAACAGGCCAACAGGCAACTATGGCTACACCTTC.

This clonotype has ten or more counts. The chain carries TRBV2 and TRBJ2-3; D ambiguous. The V gene lost 10 bases and the J gene lost 5 bases, with 19 bases spanning the gap. The length of the CDR3 is 14 residues. Germline-derived CDR1 and CDR2 are SNHLY and FYNNEI. The CDR3 reads CATQQDLTGDTQYF. DNA of the CDR3: TGTGCCACCCAGCAGGACCTAACGGGAGATACGCAGTATTTT.

This clonotype was recorded many times. This chain connects TRBV19 to TRBJ1-3; D not certain. Between the trimmed V and J ends, which lost 7 bases and 0 bases, there was a span of 16 bases. The CDR3 sequence is 16 residues long. From germline, CDR1 is LNHDA and CDR2 SQIVND (reference sequence). The CDR3 coding sequence is TGTGCCAGTACCAAAGCGGCAGGCATCTCTGGAAACACCATATATTTT. Protein sequence: CASTKAAGISGNTIYF.